This T cell receptor (beta chain) was recovered during a study of shared T cell receptors in the human thymus. Sequencing used immunoSEQ multiplex PCR; TCRdb keeps in-frame clones, though not all of them. In the table there are approximately 400,000 clones, 95% of which are singletons. Germline V gene data show CDR1 as MNHNS and CDR2 as SASEGT. This CDR3 is built from 16 residues. V was pared by 0 bases and J by 1 base, with 10 bases between. This TCR was sampled from a human donor. The gene calls are TRBV6-1 and TRBJ1-5, with D perhaps matching TRBD1 (5 bases). Material: thymocytes. CDR3 nucleotide sequence: TGTGCCAGCAGTGAAGCGCTGGGACGGAGCAATCAGCCCCAGCATTTT. It translates to CASSEALGRSNQPQHF.